This TCR beta chain was documented in a study of shared clonotypes between healthy human individuals. Study overall: A donor's plate count was three for CD4 naive and three for CD4 memory; CD8 naive had two and CD8 memory one.

CDR3 length equals 14 residues. Germline-derived CDR1 and CDR2 are MNHNS and SASEGT. J lost 7 bases, V lost 3 bases, and 8 bases had no gene match. Only CD45RO-negative cells positively selected for CCR7 counted as naive CD8 cells, so terminally differentiated effector memory CD45RA+ cells were excluded. Adult donors, all healthy and HIV-negative, had no recent acute infections or vaccinations. TCRdb keeps only in-frame clones here, not all; method: immunoSEQ multiplex PCR. The sample includes 560,000 or so clones, 90% to 97% of them seen just once. The sequenced material came from naive CD8+ T cells sorted from blood. The chain carries TRBV6-1 and TRBJ1-1; 7 positions agree with TRBD1. This clonotype was sampled from a woman aged 25 to 39 in good health. The CDR3 region is CASSDTGVSGEAFF. As DNA, the CDR3 is TGTGCCAGCAGTGATACAGGGGTGAGCGGTGAAGCTTTCTTT.